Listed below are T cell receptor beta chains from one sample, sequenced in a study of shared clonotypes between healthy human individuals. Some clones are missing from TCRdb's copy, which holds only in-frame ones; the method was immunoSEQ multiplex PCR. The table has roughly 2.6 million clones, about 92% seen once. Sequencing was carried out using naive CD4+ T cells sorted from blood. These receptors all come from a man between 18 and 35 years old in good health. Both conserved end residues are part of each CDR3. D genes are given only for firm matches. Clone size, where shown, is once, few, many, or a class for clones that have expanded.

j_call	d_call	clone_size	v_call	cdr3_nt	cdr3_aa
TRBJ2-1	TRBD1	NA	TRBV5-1	TGCGCCAGCAGCGCCGGACAGGGGTCCTACAATGAGCAGTTCTTC	CASSAGQGSYNEQFF
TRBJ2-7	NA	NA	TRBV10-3	TGTGCCATCAGTGAGGTGGGCTACGAGCAGTACTTC	CAISEVGYEQYF
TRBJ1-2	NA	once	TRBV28	TGTGCCAGCAGTTCGCCGAGGAACTATGGCTACACCTTC	CASSSPRNYGYTF
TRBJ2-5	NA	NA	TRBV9	TGTGCCAGCAGCGTAGAGGGAGCCTCGGAGACCCAGTACTTC	CASSVEGASETQYF
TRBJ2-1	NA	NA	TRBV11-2	TGTGCCAGCAGCCCTGACAGATTCTACAATGAGCAGTTCTTC	CASSPDRFYNEQFF
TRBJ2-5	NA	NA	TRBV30	TGTGCCTGGAGTATCCCGGGTTCGCAAGAGACCCAGTACTTC	CAWSIPGSQETQYF
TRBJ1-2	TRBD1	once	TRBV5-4	TGTGCCAGCAGCTACGACAGGGGTGGCTATGGCTACACCTTC	CASSYDRGGYGYTF
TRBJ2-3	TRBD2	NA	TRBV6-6	TGTGCCAGCAGTTACTCGAGCGGGAGTGGGGCAGATACGCAGTATTTT	CASSYSSGSGADTQYF
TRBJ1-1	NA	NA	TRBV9	TGTGCCAGCAGCGTAGTAGGTAAGGGGACGAACACTGAAGCTTTCTTT	CASSVVGKGTNTEAFF
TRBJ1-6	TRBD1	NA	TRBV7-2	TGTGCCAGCAGGACAGGGCAGAGCTCCTATAATTCACCCCTCCACTTT	CASRTGQSSYNSPLHF